These T cell receptor beta chains were read from a single sample in a study of T-cell reconstitution after alpha-beta-depleted transplantation in children. TCRdb ran MiXCR on the PCR reads and lists one entry per CDR3 protein. The sample shows hundreds of thousands of distinct CDR3 sequences, approximately 14% of them seen only once. Here the sequenced sample was PBMCs, taken before TCRalphabeta/CD19-depleted stem cell transplant. The receptors were gathered from a girl aged 2-10 years with congenital amegakaryocytic thrombocytopenia, due to receive a stem cell transplant. Both conserved end residues are part of each CDR3. D genes are given only for firm matches. The listing skips clone size in some rows; elsewhere it reads once, few, many or a size class.

clone_size d_call cdr3_length j_call v_call cdr3_aa cdr3_nt
- - 14 TRBJ1-2 TRBV7-9 CASSLAPVSVGYTF TGTGCCAGCAGCTTAGCGCCAGTCTCCGTTGGCTACACCTTC
- - 17 TRBJ1-4 TRBV7-2 CASSFYGGPVSNEKLFF TGTGCCAGCAGCTTTTACGGCGGACCCGTTTCTAATGAAAAACTGTTTTTT
- - 12 TRBJ2-2 TRBV6-5 CASGVEAGELFF TGTGCCAGTGGTGTGGAGGCCGGGGAGCTGTTTTTT
many - 11 TRBJ2-7 TRBV20-1 CSARDLVDQYF TGCAGTGCTAGAGATCTGGTTGATCAGTACTTC
few - 13 TRBJ2-7 TRBV7-9 CASSPVGPYEQYF TGTGCCAGCAGCCCTGTGGGTCCCTACGAGCAGTACTTC
- TRBD2 16 TRBJ2-5 TRBV5-1 CASSSGLAEYQETQYF TGCGCCAGCAGCTCGGGACTAGCGGAATACCAAGAGACCCAGTACTTC
many - 13 TRBJ2-5 TRBV28 CAIEGGPRETQYF TGTGCCATCGAGGGGGGGCCAAGAGAGACCCAGTACTTC
few - 14 TRBJ1-1 TRBV18 CASSPRSQNTEAFF TGTGCCAGCTCACCAAGGTCCCAGAACACTGAAGCTTTCTTT
few TRBD2 18 TRBJ2-7 TRBV5-1 CASSLAGNSGTFSYEQYF TGCGCCAGCAGCTTGGCTGGGAACAGCGGGACCTTCTCCTACGAGCAGTACTTC
few TRBD1 14 TRBJ2-7 TRBV28 CATQLQGAPNEQYF TGTGCCACCCAACTACAGGGGGCGCCGAACGAGCAGTACTTC
many - 15 TRBJ2-6 TRBV7-6 CASSTRVSGANVLTF TGTGCCAGCAGCACTAGAGTCTCTGGGGCCAACGTCCTGACTTTC
many TRBD1 14 TRBJ2-1 TRBV10-3 CASPGTAPNNEQFF TGTGCCAGCCCCGGGACAGCCCCAAACAATGAGCAGTTCTTC
few - 14 TRBJ2-1 TRBV7-2 CASSLVGTYNEQFF TGTGCCAGCAGCTTAGTGGGGACCTACAATGAGCAGTTCTTC
many - 14 TRBJ2-3 TRBV27 CASMARSYTDTQYF TGTGCCAGCATGGCCAGATCTTACACAGATACGCAGTATTTT
- TRBD2 19 TRBJ2-5 TRBV11-1 CASSTPSGSSIKYQETQYF TGTGCCAGCAGCACCCCTAGCGGGAGCTCCATAAAGTACCAAGAGACCCAGTACTTC
many - 14 TRBJ2-3 TRBV10-3 CAISESGGTDTQYF TGTGCCATCAGTGAATCCGGGGGCACAGATACGCAGTATTTT
few - 14 TRBJ1-5 TRBV19 CASSISGVNQPQHF TGTGCCAGTAGTATATCGGGGGTCAATCAGCCCCAGCATTTT
- - 17 TRBJ2-3 TRBV4-1 CASSQVGGVFRTDTQYF TGCGCCAGCAGCCAAGTAGGGGGGGTTTTTCGCACAGATACGCAGTATTTT
many - 15 TRBJ2-1 TRBV12-3/TRBV12-4 CASSQRLSSYNEQFF TGTGCCAGCAGTCAACGGCTTAGCTCCTACAATGAGCAGTTCTTC
- TRBD1 13 TRBJ1-2 TRBV20-1 CSAHQTGFGGYTF TGCAGTGCTCACCAGACAGGGTTTGGTGGCTACACCTTC
few - 15 TRBJ2-7 TRBV11-2 CASRRPGSAPYEQYF TGTGCCAGCAGGAGACCGGGCAGCGCACCCTACGAGCAGTACTTC
many TRBD2 14 TRBJ2-7 TRBV20-1 CSARDSGTRTEQYF TGCAGTGCTAGAGATTCTGGGACTAGAACCGAGCAGTACTTC
many - 16 TRBJ1-3 TRBV4-2 CASSQATGYSGNTIYF TGTGCCAGCAGCCAAGCGACAGGCTACTCTGGAAACACCATATATTTT
few TRBD2 14 TRBJ2-5 TRBV12-3/TRBV12-4 CASSFRGEGETQYF TGTGCCAGCAGTTTCCGCGGGGAGGGAGAGACCCAGTACTTC
- - 13 TRBJ2-7 TRBV9 CASSLRPTYEQYF TGTGCCAGCAGCCTTCGGCCCACATACGAGCAGTACTTC
many - 17 TRBJ2-2 TRBV6-2/TRBV6-3 CASKRVELVHPAGELFF TGTGCCAGCAAAAGAGTTGAGCTAGTACATCCCGCCGGGGAGCTGTTTTTT
- - 20 TRBJ2-2 TRBV11-1 CASSARNPLISGNSTGELFF TGTGCCAGCAGCGCTAGAAACCCCCTTATCAGCGGAAACTCAACCGGGGAGCTGTTTTTT
few - 13 TRBJ1-1 TRBV5-1 CASSSAPNTEAFF TGCGCCAGCAGCTCGGCTCCGAACACTGAAGCTTTCTTT
- TRBD1 16 TRBJ1-1 TRBV5-1 CASSPWATGLNTEAFF TGCGCCAGCAGCCCCTGGGCGACAGGGCTGAACACTGAAGCTTTCTTT